Listed below are T cell receptor beta chains from one sample, sequenced in a study of blood T cell repertoires in COVID-19. The method was immunoSEQ multiplex PCR; TCRdb's version includes in-frame clones alone and lacks a portion of them. The table records tens of thousands of clones, about 92% of them present only once. Sequencing was carried out using peripheral blood. The source of these receptors is a human donor in a cohort sampled during active COVID-19. CDR3s leave out the opening cysteine and the closing phenylalanine or tryptophan. The order of the fields is J gene, V gene, CDR3 protein.

>TRBJ2-7|TRBV14
ASSQVILAGSSYEQY
>TRBJ2-7|TRBV7-8
ASMSLAGGLPYEQY
>TRBJ2-3|TRBV5-4
ASSLGGGSYTDTQY
>TRBJ2-2|TRBV24-1
ATSDTGTNTGELF
>TRBJ2-7|TRBV6-5
ASRTGIITYEQY
>TRBJ2-1|TRBV10-2
ASSGTSQNEQF
>TRBJ2-2|TRBV15
ATSRAPGQGSNTGELF
>TRBJ2-1|TRBV11-3
ASSSGTSGSSYNEQF
>TRBJ2-1|TRBV9
ASSAAPATGLVGNEQF
>TRBJ1-5|TRBV10-2
ASSDSGVNQPQH
>TRBJ1-1|TRBV5-1
ASSLGTGVMNTEAF
>TRBJ1-2|TRBV29-1
SAAGGGGYT